The 16 T cell receptor beta chains in this list originate from one sample, sequenced in a study of T cells after yellow fever vaccination. From the 5' RACE reads, TCRdb called clonotypes with MiXCR, one entry per CDR3 protein. The sample carries about 52,000 distinct CDR3 sequences, 6% to 8.5% recorded once. The sample was CD8+ T cells not binding an NS4B(214-222) dextramer, sorted from PBMCs, taken more than 40 days after the first yellow fever vaccination. Receptors originate from a man between 18 and 35 years old who received the YFV17D yellow fever vaccine.

This clonotype was observed a few times. V gene TRBV5-4 combines with J gene TRBJ1-2; the D gene is possibly TRBD1 (6 bases). CDR1 is SGHNT, CDR2 YYREEE, per germline (reference sequence). This CDR3 region has 14 residues. Trimming took 3 bases from V and 0 from J, leaving 9 bases between them. CDR3 nucleotides: TGTGCCAGCAGCTGGACAGTTTCTAACTATGGCTACACCTTC. It is translated as CASSWTVSNYGYTF.

This clonotype was found a few times. The chain's CDR3 is CASSYGRDGQETQYF. The DNA of the CDR3 is TGTGCCAGCAGTTACGGTCGGGACGGCCAAGAGACCCAGTACTTC. The chain couples TRBV6-2 or TRBV6-3 to TRBJ2-5; D possibly uses TRBD1 or TRBD2 (5 bases each). The V gene's germline CDR1 is MNHEY and CDR2 SVGEGT. The CDR3 extends over 15 amino acids. The germline V and J ends were trimmed by 2 bases and 1 base, with 11 bases remaining between them.

In its sample, this clonotype was seen many times. This sequence joins TRBV9 and TRBJ2-3; 8 bases line up with TRBD1. The CDR3 has 15 amino acids. CDR1 is SGDLS and CDR2 is YYNGEE in the germline V gene. V lost 3 bases, J lost 1 base, and 4 bases stayed unmatched. CDR3 loop: CASSAGQGRTDTQYF. CDR3 coding DNA: TGTGCCAGCAGCGCCGGACAGGGACGCACAGATACGCAGTATTTT.

This clonotype was detected many times. This sequence joins TRBV11-3 and TRBJ2-3, with 7 bases lining up with TRBD2. CDR1 and CDR2 (germline): SGHNT, YENEEA. J lost 0 bases, V lost 5 bases, and 5 bases had no gene match. CDR3 size: 15 residues. The CDR3: CASSPGGSSTDTQYF. The CDR3 DNA reads TGTGCCAGCAGCCCGGGGGGATCTAGCACAGATACGCAGTATTTT.

This clonotype occurred many times. The chain joins TRBV6-5 to TRBJ2-1; D unclear. V lost 0 bases, J lost 7 bases, and 4 bases lay in between. The CDR3 contains 12 residues. Germline V CDR1 and CDR2: MNHEY, SVGAGI. The CDR3 loop is CASSYSGNEQFF. For the CDR3, the DNA is TGTGCCAGCAGTTACTCGGGTAATGAGCAGTTCTTC.

This clonotype was seen many times. The chain recombines TRBV28 with TRBJ1-2; D is possibly TRBD1 (5 bases). This CDR3 is built from 13 residues. Per the germline V gene, CDR1 is MDHEN and CDR2 is SYDVKM. Trimming removed 6 bases from V and 8 bases from J, with 16 bases in between. The CDR3 protein is CASSRPRQGGYTF. The CDR3 DNA reads as TGTGCCAGCAGCCGGCCGAGGCAGGGCGGCTACACCTTC.

This clonotype has a handful of counts. The J gene is TRBJ2-7, the V gene TRBV28; 12 bases line up with TRBD1. CDR3 size: 15 residues. V lost 5 bases and J lost 8; bases outside the gene matches: 10. Germline CDR1 MDHEN, CDR2 SYDVKM. Here the CDR3 DNA reads TGTGCCAGCAGTGTATCCGGGACAGGGGGCGGTAAGCAGTACGTC. It yields the protein CASSVSGTGGGKQYV.

This clonotype was picked up a small number of times. The V and J genes are TRBV7-2 and TRBJ2-3, with D possibly TRBD2 on 7 matching bases. The CDR3 runs to 15 residues. The V gene's germline CDR1 is SGHTA and CDR2 FQGNSA. The V gene lost 4 bases and the J gene lost 3 bases, with 14 bases spanning the gap. The CDR3 DNA follows: TGTGCCAGCAGCTACCTAGGGGGGGGGACAGATACGCAGTATTTT. Protein: CASSYLGGGTDTQYF.

This clonotype was picked up many times. The V and J genes are TRBV5-8 and TRBJ1-1; tentative D call: TRBD1 (6 bases). Germline assignment: CDR1 SGHTS and CDR2 YDEGEE. Trimming left V 6 bases short and J 3 bases short, with 15 bases between. The CDR3 is 14 amino acids. Here the CDR3 DNA reads TGTGCCAGCACCGAACAGGGTGCGGACACTGAAGCTTTCTTT. It translates to CASTEQGADTEAFF.

In its sample, this clonotype was seen a few times. The rearrangement joins TRBV29-1 to TRBJ1-1; 7 nucleotides agree with TRBD1. V shed 6 bases and J 8 bases; nucleotides not matched to a gene: 9. The CDR3 runs to 12 residues. From germline, CDR1 is SQVTM and CDR2 ANQGSEA. The CDR3 protein is CSVAKGQPEAFF. DNA of the CDR3: TGCAGCGTAGCAAAGGGACAGCCGGAAGCTTTCTTT.

Many counts were recorded for this clonotype. The chain combines TRBV4-2 with TRBJ1-5; D uncertain. The germline V and J ends were trimmed by 0 bases and 1 base, with 10 bases remaining between them. The CDR3 sequence is 16 residues long. Germline CDR1 LGHNA, CDR2 YNFKEQ. The CDR3 here is CASSQDQGRSNQPQHF. CDR3 DNA sequence: TGTGCCAGCAGCCAAGATCAAGGACGGAGCAATCAGCCCCAGCATTTT.

This clonotype was observed many times. The rearrangement joins TRBV27 to TRBJ2-7; 10 nucleotides align to TRBD1. Losses at the gene ends were 6 bases for V and 4 bases for J; bases not matched to a gene: 6. Germline V gene sequence: CDR1 MNHEY, CDR2 SMNVEV (reference sequence). The CDR3 loop spans 14 amino acids. The CDR3 here is CASSYGDRGYEQYF. CDR3 DNA sequence: TGTGCCAGCAGCTACGGGGACAGGGGATACGAGCAGTACTTC.

This clonotype has ten or more counts. The chain's CDR3 is CASSRPLGAGGTDTQYF. CDR3 in DNA: TGTGCCAGCAGTCGTCCCCTGGGAGCGGGGGGCACAGATACGCAGTATTTT. V usage is TRBV6-5 and J usage is TRBJ2-3, with 8 bases lining up with TRBD2. This CDR3 region has 17 residues. Trimming at V came to 5 bases and at J to 1 base, leaving 11 bases not matched to a gene. Germline CDR1 MNHEY, CDR2 SVGAGI.

This chain joins TRBV12-3 or TRBV12-4 and TRBJ1-2, with D maybe TRBD1 (5 bases). The germline V and J ends were trimmed by 8 bases and 3 bases, with 22 bases remaining between them. This CDR3 region has 16 residues. CDR3 sequence (DNA): TGTGCCAGCGAAGGAATTGACGGGGCCCTACACTATGGCTACACCTTC. This encodes CASEGIDGALHYGYTF.

This clonotype came up a few times. The chain uses TRBV19 and TRBJ1-1; D remains ambiguous. V lost 5 bases and J lost 3, with 16 bases in between. This CDR3 is built from 15 residues. CDR1 and CDR2 from the germline V gene are LNHDA and SQIVND (reference sequence). CDR3 coding DNA: TGTGCCAGTAGTCCGAGAAGCGGCCGGGACACTGAAGCTTTCTTT. This encodes CASSPRSGRDTEAFF.

This clonotype was counted at least ten times. The chain employs TRBV7-9 and TRBJ1-1; perhaps TRBD1 as D (6 bases). CDR3 size: 14 residues. V lost 3 bases to trimming and J lost 3 bases, with 11 bases between them. Germline-derived CDR1 and CDR2 are SEHNR and FQNEAQ (reference sequence). The CDR3 protein is CASSFAGDDTEAFF. DNA for the CDR3: TGTGCCAGCAGCTTCGCAGGGGACGACACTGAAGCTTTCTTT.